The clone carrying this TCR beta chain was counted ten times or more. TCRdb re-analyzed the PCR reads using MiXCR. The sample lists around 12,000 clones, 9.5% to 13% occurring once. Patients underwent thyroid surgery, and none had received any treatment before it. The CDR3 extends over 12 amino acids. Germline-derived CDR1 and CDR2 are DFQATT and SNEGSKA (reference sequence). V was shortened by 4 bases and J by 8 bases, with 14 bases between the two germline ends. The data are from a study of metastatic and nonmetastatic thyroid tumors. Study-level information: Patients with malignant and benign thyroid disease provided blood and tumor or nodule tissue, whose repertoires were compared.

J is TRBJ1-2 and V is TRBV20-1; the D is unclear. The TCR sequence derives from a female donor with papillary thyroid cancer or a benign thyroid nodule (not recorded which). Some clones in this sample may be carry-over from other donors' samples. The specimen was blood. The CDR3, as DNA: TGCAGTGCTACCGGGCCTTCCAAGGGCTACACCTTC. This gives the protein CSATGPSKGYTF.